The rows below give T cell receptor beta chains drawn from one sample of a study of T-cell reconstitution after alpha-beta-depleted transplantation in children. In TCRdb, the PCR reads were re-called with MiXCR into one record per CDR3 protein. The sample consists of fewer than 1 million distinct CDR3 sequences, less than 20% of them appearing once. Sequencing was performed on PBMCs, mostly from graft donor cells, taken 360 days after TCRalphabeta/CD19-depleted stem cell transplant. The receptors stem from a male patient aged 5 to 17 who had a stem cell transplant for acute lymphoblastic leukemia, so the T cells may come from the graft donor. Both conserved end residues are part of each CDR3. D genes are given only for firm matches. Clone size appears in some rows only: once, few, many, or a class for an expanded clone.

. TRBJ2-3 TRBV24-1 TRBD1 TGTGCCACCAGTGAACCCGGGACAGGGGGCCTTACGCAGTATTTT CATSEPGTGGLTQYF
. TRBJ1-4 TRBV5-1 TRBD1 TGCGCCAGCAGCTCAAGGGGGCCGGGTGAAAAACTGTTTTTT CASSSRGPGEKLFF
. TRBJ2-1 TRBV5-1 . TGCGCCAGCAGCGTTATCCCTCTGAGCAGTGGCTCCTACAATGAGCAGTTCTTC CASSVIPLSSGSYNEQFF
few TRBJ2-7 TRBV29-1 . TGCAGCGTTGAAGATCTTCACCTCCGGGCCTCACCGAGGGAGCAGTACTTC CSVEDLHLRASPREQYF
few TRBJ1-1 TRBV5-4 . TGTGCCAGCGGCGTGGGGTACACTGAAGCTTTCTTT CASGVGYTEAFF
. TRBJ2-5 TRBV3-1 . TGTGCCAGCAGCCAAGATTTGGAGGAGACCCAGTACTTC CASSQDLEETQYF
. TRBJ2-1 TRBV10-3 TRBD2 TGTGCCATCAGTGAGCCCGGGACTAGCAACCGTTTC CAISEPGTSNRF
. TRBJ1-4 TRBV5-1 TRBD1 TGCGCCAGCAGCAGGGACAGTAATGAAAAACTGTTTTTT CASSRDSNEKLFF
. TRBJ2-7 TRBV5-1 TRBD1 TGCGCCAGCAGGGGGACAGGAGCCTCCTACGAGCAGTACTTC CASRGTGASYEQYF
. TRBJ2-7 TRBV15 . TGTGCCACCAGCAGCCGAAGGGAGGGGGCCTACGAGCAGTACTTC CATSSRREGAYEQYF
. TRBJ1-1 TRBV9 TRBD1 TGTGCCAGCAGCTCTGACAGGGGCCTATCGAACACTGAAGCTTTCTTT CASSSDRGLSNTEAFF
few TRBJ2-1 TRBV5-1 TRBD2 TGCGCCAGCAGCTTGGAGTCAGGACTAGTCAGAAGTGAGCAGTTCTTC CASSLESGLVRSEQFF
. TRBJ2-2 TRBV15 . TGTGCCACCAGCAAACCGGGAGATAGGGCCGGGGAGCTGTTTTTT CATSKPGDRAGELFF
few TRBJ2-6 TRBV5-6 TRBD1 TGTGCCAGCAGCATAGACAGGGAGTCCCTCTCTGGGGCCAACGTCCTGACTTTC CASSIDRESLSGANVLTF
. TRBJ2-1 TRBV7-2 TRBD2 TGTGCCAGCAGCTTAGAAGTAGCGGGGAGCAGGAATGAGCAGTTCTTC CASSLEVAGSRNEQFF
few TRBJ2-7 TRBV12-3/TRBV12-4 . TGTGCCAGCAGTTTCGTGGTGGGACAAACCTACGAGCAGTACTTC CASSFVVGQTYEQYF
. TRBJ2-1 TRBV7-3 . TGTGCCAGCAGCCCCCTACAAGTGGCAAGCGAGCGGTTCTTC CASSPLQVASERFF
few TRBJ2-1 TRBV7-9 TRBD2 TGTGCCAGCAGCCCCCTAGGCCTAGCGGGGGCCAGAGGGCTCTTC CASSPLGLAGARGLF
few TRBJ2-5 TRBV2 TRBD1 TGTGCCAGCAGTAGGCCGACAGGGACCCAAGAGACCCAGTACTTC CASSRPTGTQETQYF
. TRBJ2-2 TRBV6-2/TRBV6-3 TRBD2 TGTGCCAGCAGTACCTCTCAACTAGCGGGAGCGACCGGGGAGCTGTTTTTT CASSTSQLAGATGELFF
few TRBJ2-5 TRBV24-1 TRBD2 TGTGCCACCAGTGATTTAATTCTGGCTAGCGGGAGCGAGACCCAGTACTTC CATSDLILASGSETQYF
. TRBJ2-6 TRBV7-6 TRBD1 TGTGCCAGCAGTCCATTCCCCCTCGCCGGGACAGGGGCCTCTGGGGCCAACGTCCTGACTTTC CASSPFPLAGTGASGANVLTF
. TRBJ2-1 TRBV2 . TGTGCCAGCAGTGACTCTGGGAAGGGTTCCTACAATGAGCAGTTCTTC CASSDSGKGSYNEQFF
few TRBJ1-1 TRBV5-1 TRBD1 TGCGCCAGCAGGGCGGTGACAGGGGGCCGCCGGAACACTGAAGCTTTCTTT CASRAVTGGRRNTEAFF
few TRBJ2-7 TRBV3-1 TRBD1 TGTGCCAGCAGAGAGACAGGGAACTACGAGCAGTACTTC CASRETGNYEQYF
few TRBJ2-2 TRBV5-1 . TGCGCCAGCAGCTTGCGGGGGCAAGCTTACACCGGGGAGCTGTTTTTT CASSLRGQAYTGELFF
. TRBJ2-3 TRBV9 . TGTGCCAGCAGCCTCCAAGGGCTAGTTGTCACAGATACGCAGTATTTT CASSLQGLVVTDTQYF
few TRBJ2-1 TRBV7-9 . TGTGCCAGCAGCTTCACCCTTAGCCGGGCGTTACATGAGCAGTTCTTC CASSFTLSRALHEQFF
few TRBJ2-1 TRBV5-1 TRBD2 TGCGCCAGCAGCTTGGTTAGCGGGAGGCCGAGCTCCTACAATGAGCAGTTCTTC CASSLVSGRPSSYNEQFF
many TRBJ2-1 TRBV7-9 TRBD1 TGTGCCAGCAGCTTAAAACGGACAGGGGGCAATGAGCAGTTCTTC CASSLKRTGGNEQFF
. TRBJ2-7 TRBV27 . TGTGCCAGCAGTACCTCAATTAGCGGTGTCTCCTACGAGCAGTACTTC CASSTSISGVSYEQYF
many TRBJ1-2 TRBV9 . TGTGCCAGCAGCGTGGAGGGTCAGACTCATGGCTACACCTTC CASSVEGQTHGYTF
many TRBJ1-3 TRBV12-3/TRBV12-4 . TGTGCCAGCATGAGGCTGGGCTCTGGAAACACCATATATTTT CASMRLGSGNTIYF
few TRBJ2-3 TRBV5-1 . TGCGCCAGCAGGGGAAGCCAGGCAGATACGCAGTATTTT CASRGSQADTQYF
. TRBJ2-1 TRBV4-1 . TGCGCCAGCAGCCACATCGGCCGGGGCCTCCCTTACAATGAGCAGTTCTTC CASSHIGRGLPYNEQFF
. TRBJ2-3 TRBV28 TRBD1 TGTGCCAGCAGTTTATTACCGGGACAGGGAACAGATACGCAGTATTTT CASSLLPGQGTDTQYF
few TRBJ1-3 TRBV6-2/TRBV6-3 . TGTGCCAGCAGTTACGTCTCAATCTCTGGAAACACCATATATTTT CASSYVSISGNTIYF
. TRBJ2-2 TRBV7-9 TRBD2 TGTGCCAGCAGCCTAGCCCCAGCGGGAGGCCAACCCGGGGAGCTGTTTTTT CASSLAPAGGQPGELFF
few TRBJ2-7 TRBV5-1 . TGCGCCAGCAGCTTGGAAGGAGGGGGCTTGTACGAGCAGTACTTC CASSLEGGGLYEQYF